A single sample is the source of the 18 T cell receptor beta chains below, sequenced in a study of shared clonotypes between healthy human individuals. The method was immunoSEQ multiplex PCR; TCRdb's version includes in-frame clones alone and lacks a portion of them. The sample holds some 2 million clones, about 94% seen once. Cells designated naive CD8 were CD45RO-negative and were positively selected for CCR7, with terminally differentiated effector memory CD45RA+ cells excluded. Material: naive CD8+ T cells sorted from blood. These TCRs come from a man between 18 and 35 years old in good health.

The chain couples TRBV2 to TRBJ2-1; 12 nucleotides match TRBD2. CDR3 length: 16 amino acids. Germline CDR1 is SNHLY and CDR2 is FYNNEI. The junction had 4 bases not matched to a gene; V was cut back by 4 bases and J by 3 bases. The CDR3 DNA sequence: TGTGCCAGCAGTGGTGGGACTAGCGGGTACTACAATGAGCAGTTCTTC. Amino acids: CASSGGTSGYYNEQFF.

This chain connects TRBV29-1 to TRBJ2-7; 7 bases fit TRBD2. Trimming took 0 bases from V and 4 from J; bases not matched to a gene: 6. This CDR3 region has 14 residues. Germline V gives CDR1 SQVTM, CDR2 ANQGSEA. CDR3 residues: CSVEEASGEYEQYF. The CDR3 region has the DNA TGCAGCGTTGAAGAGGCTAGCGGAGAGTACGAGCAGTACTTC.

The rearrangement joins TRBV7-9 to TRBJ1-1; TRBD1 matches at 7 bases. The V gene end was trimmed by 6 bases and the J gene end by 1 base; junction bases not matched to a gene: 17. CDR3 size: 18 residues. CDR1 is SEHNR and CDR2 is FQNEAQ in the germline V gene (reference sequence). The DNA of the CDR3 is TGTGCCAGCAGTCAAATAGGAAATATGGACAGGTGGAACACTGAAGCTTTCTTT. Residues: CASSQIGNMDRWNTEAFF.

The gene calls are TRBV6-5 and TRBJ2-2; TRBD1 agrees at 7 bases. There are 16 residues in the CDR3. Germline V CDR1 and CDR2: MNHEY, SVGAGI. Losses at the gene ends were 0 bases for V and 3 bases for J; bases not matched to a gene: 4. DNA of the CDR3: TGTGCCAGCAGTTACTCAGGGGGCGAGGACACCGGGGAGCTGTTTTTT. This sequence encodes CASSYSGGEDTGELFF.

The J gene is TRBJ2-3, the V gene TRBV28; TRBD1 agrees at 8 bases. This CDR3 contains 15 residues. Germline lookup yields CDR1 MDHEN and CDR2 SYDVKM. V gave up 7 bases and J gave up 5 bases; unmatched junction bases: 11. The CDR3 reads CASNPAGGAGDTQYF. The CDR3 bases are TGTGCCAGCAACCCGGCAGGGGGCGCAGGAGATACGCAGTATTTT.

The rearrangement links TRBV5-1 to TRBJ1-5, with D possibly matching TRBD1 (5 bases). The V gene lost 6 bases and the J gene lost 4 bases, with 17 bases spanning the gap. The CDR3 has 15 amino acids. The germline V gene has CDR1 SGHRS and CDR2 YFSETQ. CDR3 bases: TGCGCCAGCATGCCCCCGAGGGGAAGGAATCAGCCCCAGCATTTT. Protein product: CASMPPRGRNQPQHF.

As to this clone: This sample also contains other DNA sequences that code for the same CDR3. This chain connects TRBV7-9 to TRBJ2-7; 8 bases are shared with TRBD1. CDR3 length: 15 amino acids. Per germline, CDR1 SEHNR and CDR2 FQNEAQ (reference sequence). Trimming removed 3 bases from V and 0 bases from J; junction bases left unmatched: 4. CDR3 sequence: CASSFGQGSSYEQYF. The CDR3 DNA reads as TGTGCCAGCAGCTTCGGACAGGGAAGCTCCTACGAGCAGTACTTC.

The chain employs TRBV6-4 and TRBJ2-5; D may be TRBD1 (5 bases). V gave up 8 bases and J gave up 0 bases, with 16 bases separating them. CDR1 MRHNA and CDR2 SNTAGT come from the germline V gene. The CDR3 sequence is 15 residues long. DNA for the CDR3: TGTGCCAGCCTGCGTGGGGCGGACAACCAAGAGACCCAGTACTTC. Its translation is CASLRGADNQETQYF.

This sequence joins TRBV7-9 and TRBJ1-1; no clear D. V lost 4 bases and J lost 0, with 9 bases in between. Germline V CDR1 and CDR2: SEHNR, FQNEAQ (reference sequence). The CDR3 is 14 amino acids. The CDR3 DNA reads TGTGCCAGCAGCTATGTGGGGTTGAACACTGAAGCTTTCTTT. This codes for CASSYVGLNTEAFF.

The CDR3 DNA sequence: TGTGCCAGCCTATTCAACAGGGAGGATGAAAAACTGTTTTTT. Protein product: CASLFNREDEKLFF. V is TRBV2 and J is TRBJ1-4; tentatively, D is TRBD1 (6 bases). Germline assignment: CDR1 SNHLY and CDR2 FYNNEI. CDR3 length: 14 residues. The V and J ends lost 8 bases and 6 bases respectively, with 16 bases between them.

The chain has TRBV4-1 and TRBJ1-1; possible D gene TRBD1, 6 bases. The germline gives CDR1 MGHRA, CDR2 YSYEKL. This CDR3 region has 14 residues. Trimming cost V 4 bases and J 7 bases, with 16 bases left between them. The CDR3 DNA is TGCGCCAGCAGCCCTGTAGGGGGGTACAATGAAGCTTTCTTT. Its protein is CASSPVGGYNEAFF.

The J gene is TRBJ2-7, the V gene TRBV27, with 10 bases matching TRBD2. The CDR3 is 15 amino acids. The V gene end was trimmed by 0 bases and the J gene end by 5 bases; junction bases not matched to a gene: 4. Germline lookup yields CDR1 MNHEY and CDR2 SMNVEV (reference sequence). The CDR3 region has the DNA TGTGCCAGCAGTTTATCTCTAGCGGGAGCTAACGAGCAGTACTTC. Amino acid sequence: CASSLSLAGANEQYF.

The J gene is TRBJ2-7, the V gene TRBV23-1, with D unresolved. TRBV23-1 is classed as an ORF, of uncertain function. This CDR3 contains 16 residues. The V end lost 0 bases, the J end lost 2 bases, and 14 bases lay between the germline ends. The chain's CDR3 is CASSQSGDEATYEQYF. The DNA of the CDR3 is TGCGCCAGCAGTCAATCGGGCGACGAGGCAACCTACGAGCAGTACTTC.

V usage is TRBV28 and J usage is TRBJ1-1, with 9 bases aligning to TRBD1. In germline, CDR1 is MDHEN, CDR2 SYDVKM. Germline trimming cut 8 bases from V and 2 bases from J; bases unmatched to any gene: 6. This CDR3 comprises 14 residues. Here the CDR3 reads CASGSGQGNTEAFF. CDR3 bases: TGTGCCAGCGGCTCGGGACAGGGTAACACTGAAGCTTTCTTT.

This sequence joins TRBV4-1 and TRBJ1-3; the D gene is possibly TRBD1 (6 bases). CDR3 length equals 16 residues. V dropped 1 base and J dropped 2 bases, with 12 bases sitting between them. Germline CDR1 and CDR2: MGHRA and YSYEKL. CDR3: CASSQASEGAGNTIYF. The CDR3 DNA follows: TGCGCCAGCAGCCAAGCCAGTGAGGGGGCTGGAAACACCATATATTTT.

The chain joins TRBV4-3 to TRBJ2-7, with D maybe TRBD2 (5 bases). Germline V gene lookup returns CDR1 LGHNA and CDR2 YSLEER. Trimming removed 1 base from V and 4 bases from J, with 20 bases in between. The CDR3 consists of 17 residues. CDR3 sequence reads: CASSQAASSGVGYEQYF. In DNA, the CDR3 is TGCGCCAGCAGCCAAGCGGCAAGCTCCGGGGTGGGGTACGAGCAGTACTTC.

In the case of this clone: The same CDR3 arises from other DNA sequences in this sample as well. V usage is TRBV4-3 and J usage is TRBJ2-3; unclear D gene. The CDR3 contains 13 residues. The V gene's germline CDR1 is LGHNA and CDR2 YSLEER. Trimming cost V 1 base and J 3 bases, with 5 bases left between them. CDR3 DNA: TGCGCCAGCAGCCAAGCAGTTACAGATACGCAGTATTTT. Amino acids: CASSQAVTDTQYF.

The genes are TRBV6-6 and TRBJ1-5, with unresolved D. CDR3 length: 14 residues. Germline V gene sequence: CDR1 MNHNY, CDR2 SVGAGI (reference sequence). The V gene lost 6 bases and the J gene lost 0 bases, with 9 bases spanning the gap. In DNA form, the CDR3 reads TGTGCCAGCAGGGAGGACTATAGCAATCAGCCCCAGCATTTT. Amino acids: CASREDYSNQPQHF.